These 23 T cell receptor beta chains were sequenced from one sample in a study of T-cell reconstitution after alpha-beta-depleted transplantation in children. Preparation of the TCRbeta library was carried out with unique molecular identifiers. TCRdb passed the PCR reads through MiXCR, listing each CDR3 protein once. The sample consists of 750,000 to 950,000 distinct CDR3 sequences, roughly 15% of them appearing once. The sample in question was PBMCs, mostly from graft donor cells, obtained 360 days after TCRalphabeta/CD19-depleted stem cell transplant. Receptors originate from a male patient aged 5 to 17 who had a stem cell transplant for acute lymphoblastic leukemia, so the T cells may come from the graft donor.

The genes are TRBV7-2 and TRBJ2-7, with no clear D. Trimming took 3 bases from V and 0 from J, leaving 9 bases between them. The length of the CDR3 is 14 residues. CDR1 is SGHTA, CDR2 FQGNSA, per germline. CDR3 sequence reads: CASSFPTASYEQYF. In nucleotides, the CDR3 is TGTGCCAGCAGCTTCCCCACAGCCTCCTACGAGCAGTACTTC. Combining the CDR3 with reference TRBV7-2 and TRBJ2-7 gives the whole variable domain GAGVSQSPSNKVTEKGKDVELRCDPISGHTALYWYRQSLGQGLEFLIYFQGNSAPDKSGLPSDRFSAERTGGSVSTLTIQRTQQEDSAVYLCASSFPTASYEQYFGPGTRLTVT.

In its sample, this clonotype was seen a few times. The chain has TRBV19 and TRBJ2-2, with 8 positions matching TRBD1. After removal of 7 bases from V and 6 bases from J, the junction contained 7 bases not matched to a gene. CDR1 and CDR2 from the germline V gene are LNHDA and SQIVND (reference sequence). CDR3 length: 14 residues. The chain's CDR3 is CASTRDRLSGELFF. CDR3 coding DNA: TGTGCCAGTACCCGGGACAGGTTATCCGGGGAGCTGTTTTTT.

This clonotype has more than one count but fewer than ten. The chain uses TRBV6-5 and TRBJ2-1; 7 bases agree with TRBD1. Germline CDR1 MNHEY, CDR2 SVGAGI. This CDR3 region has 15 residues. The V gene end was trimmed by 5 bases and the J gene end by 0 bases; junction bases not matched to a gene: 4. Here the CDR3 reads CASSIDRVSYNEQFF. Written as DNA, the CDR3 is TGTGCCAGCAGTATCGACAGGGTCTCCTACAATGAGCAGTTCTTC.

The chain is built from TRBV5-1 and TRBJ2-2, with D perhaps matching TRBD2 (5 bases). With 0 bases removed from V and 7 bases from J, the gap between germline ends came to 13 bases. CDR1 and CDR2 from the germline V gene are SGHRS and YFSETQ. The CDR3 length is 15 residues. CDR3 loop: CASSLVPDWNGELFF. Written as DNA, the CDR3 is TGCGCCAGCAGCTTGGTCCCGGACTGGAACGGGGAGCTGTTTTTT.

A few counts support this clonotype. The CDR3 DNA follows: TGTGCCAGCAGTTTATTGCTGCGCAGGACCACAGACACTGAAGCTTTCTTT. Its protein is CASSLLLRRTTDTEAFF. The rearrangement uses TRBV12-3 or TRBV12-4 and TRBJ1-1; D unresolved. This CDR3 contains 17 residues. Trimming shortened V by 2 bases and J by 3 bases, and 19 bases separated the two germline ends.

A few counts support this clonotype. This chain joins TRBV29-1 and TRBJ1-1, with TRBD1 as a possible D gene (6 bases). CDR1 is SQVTM, CDR2 ANQGSEA, per germline. This CDR3 has 14 residues. Deletions cut 2 bases from V and 11 bases from J, with 21 bases between. The CDR3 DNA is TGCAGCGTTGAAAACCCCAGGGGCCTTCCCGTGGCTTTCTTT. It translates to CSVENPRGLPVAFF. The variable domain in full, with the rest retrieved from reference TRBV29-1 and TRBJ1-1, is SAVISQKPSRDICQRGTSLTIQCQVDSQVTMMFWYRQQPGQSLTLIATANQGSEATYESGFVIDKFPISRPNLTFSTLTVSNMSPEDSSIYLCSVENPRGLPVAFFGQGTRLTVV.

This chain connects TRBV18 to TRBJ2-5; D may be TRBD1 or TRBD2 (5 bases each). The V end lost 6 bases, the J end lost 7 bases, and 9 bases lay between the germline ends. CDR1 is KGHSH and CDR2 is LQKENI in the germline V gene. This CDR3 spans 11 amino acids. The CDR3 DNA is TGTGCCAGCTCGGGGGAATTGACCCAGTACTTC. Translated, it gives CASSGELTQYF.

This sequence joins TRBV20-1 and TRBJ2-7; D is undetermined. Between the trimmed V and J ends, which lost 0 bases and 2 bases, there was a span of 11 bases. Germline values: CDR1 DFQATT, CDR2 SNEGSKA (reference sequence). The CDR3 totals 14 residues. The CDR3 loop is CSARDPIRAYEQYF. The CDR3 DNA follows: TGCAGTGCTAGAGATCCCATACGGGCCTACGAGCAGTACTTC.

This clonotype has a single count. This may arise from a read error, as a much more abundant clone is one base away. The chain links TRBV5-1 to TRBJ2-7; D call uncertain. The CDR3 totals 13 residues. Germline V gene data show CDR1 as SGHRS and CDR2 as YFSETQ. The CDR3 region is CASSLNARLGQDF. The DNA of the CDR3 is TGCGCCAGCAGCTTGAACGCGCGGCTAGGGCAGGACTTC.

In this sample, this clonotype turned up many times. The chain combines TRBV28 with TRBJ2-3; 8 nucleotides line up with TRBD2. CDR3 size: 15 residues. V shed 7 bases and J 1 base; nucleotides not matched to a gene: 7. In germline, CDR1 is MDHEN, CDR2 SYDVKM. CDR3 residues: CASNSPTSGTDTQYF. Here the CDR3 DNA reads TGTGCCAGCAACTCTCCGACTAGCGGCACAGATACGCAGTATTTT.

This clonotype was observed a few times. The chain employs TRBV29-1 and TRBJ2-7; 8 bases are a match to TRBD2. With 5 bases clipped from V and 2 bases from J, the junction kept 2 bases outside the gene matches. There are 12 residues in the CDR3. The germline V gene has CDR1 SQVTM and CDR2 ANQGSEA. The CDR3 protein is CSVKRGTYEQYF. The CDR3 DNA follows: TGCAGCGTTAAGCGGGGGACCTACGAGCAGTACTTC.

This clonotype was detected only a few times. The V and J genes are TRBV5-1 and TRBJ1-5; TRBD1 matches 7 bases. V lost 0 bases to trimming and J lost 2 bases; unmatched junction nucleotides: 5. The CDR3 has 16 residues. Per germline, CDR1 SGHRS and CDR2 YFSETQ. CDR3 DNA sequence: TGCGCCAGCAGCTTGGGAACAGGGGTCGGCAATCAGCCCCAGCATTTT. Protein: CASSLGTGVGNQPQHF.

The J gene is TRBJ2-4, the V gene TRBV15; D ambiguous. The CDR3 has 14 residues. Per the germline V gene, CDR1 is LNHNV and CDR2 is YYDKDF (reference sequence). Trimming left V 0 bases short and J 9 bases short, with 12 bases between. The CDR3 bases are TGTGCCACCAGCAGAGATCGCATCCCGGGCATTCAGTACTTC. Translated, it gives CATSRDRIPGIQYF.

This clonotype was picked up many times. The V gene is TRBV12-3 or TRBV12-4, the J gene TRBJ1-5, with D maybe TRBD1 (5 bases). This CDR3 is 14 amino acids long. The germline V and J ends were trimmed by 4 bases and 1 base, with 8 bases remaining between them. The CDR3 DNA is TGTGCCAGCAGTTCACGGGGGAGCAATCAGCCCCAGCATTTT. Translation: CASSSRGSNQPQHF.

This clonotype showed up many times. V and J are TRBV10-3 and TRBJ2-5; D possibly corresponds to TRBD1 (6 bases). Deletions cut 6 bases from V and 2 bases from J, with 13 bases between. Germline-derived CDR1 and CDR2 are ENHRY and SYGVKD. The CDR3 length is 14 residues. The CDR3 here is CAIRGRQEQETQYF. DNA of the CDR3: TGTGCCATCAGGGGACGACAGGAGCAAGAGACCCAGTACTTC.

The V call is TRBV5-1, the J call TRBJ2-5; either TRBD1 or TRBD2 may fit D (6 bases each). V lost 4 bases and J lost 7, with 17 bases in between. Germline CDR1 SGHRS, CDR2 YFSETQ. This CDR3 contains 14 residues. CDR3 region: CASSPEGGLRTQYF. The DNA of the CDR3 is TGCGCCAGCAGCCCCGAAGGGGGGTTGAGGACCCAGTACTTC.

V is TRBV9 and J is TRBJ2-3; D is perhaps TRBD1 (5 bases). CDR1 SGDLS and CDR2 YYNGEE come from the germline V gene. This CDR3 is 16 amino acids long. V lost 1 base and J lost 2, with 14 bases in between. CDR3: CASSVQGRLNTDTQYF. The DNA of the CDR3 is TGTGCCAGCAGCGTACAGGGCCGTCTCAACACAGATACGCAGTATTTT. Combining the CDR3 with reference TRBV9 and TRBJ2-3 gives the whole variable domain DSGVTQTPKHLITATGQRVTLRCSPRSGDLSVYWYQQSLDQGLQFLIQYYNGEERAKGNILERFSAQQFPDLHSELNLSSLELGDSALYFCASSVQGRLNTDTQYFGPGTRLTVL.

The gene calls are TRBV18 and TRBJ2-3, with no clear D. V lost 2 bases, J lost 2 bases, and 8 bases lay in between. The CDR3 sequence is 14 residues long. Germline CDR1 and CDR2: KGHSH and LQKENI. This chain's CDR3 is CASSPDQYTDTQYF. The CDR3 bases are TGTGCCAGCTCACCAGACCAGTACACAGATACGCAGTATTTT.

The chain's CDR3 is CASSSHRKQGRGGYTF. CDR3 nucleotide sequence: TGTGCCAGCAGCTCTCACCGAAAACAGGGCCGGGGTGGCTACACCTTC. V is TRBV7-7 and J is TRBJ1-2; D is possibly TRBD1 (6 bases). Trimming cost V 4 bases and J 7 bases, with 22 bases left between them. The germline V gene has CDR1 SSHAT and CDR2 FNYEAQ (reference sequence). This CDR3 spans 16 amino acids.

This chain uses TRBV20-1 with TRBJ2-7; a possible D gene is TRBD2 (6 bases). CDR3 size: 17 residues. The ends were cut back, 3 bases at V and 2 bases at J, with 23 bases in the middle. From germline, CDR1 is DFQATT and CDR2 SNEGSKA (reference sequence). CDR3 amino acids: CSARPGTSLRDAYEQYF. DNA of the CDR3: TGCAGTGCTAGGCCCGGGACTTCGCTAAGAGATGCCTACGAGCAGTACTTC.

This chain links TRBV29-1 with TRBJ2-7; 14 positions match TRBD2. This CDR3 has 14 residues. The ends lost 6 bases at V and 4 bases at J; junction bases unmatched: 5. Looked up from germline, CDR1 is SQVTM and CDR2 is ANQGSEA. CDR3 coding DNA: TGCAGCGTCGAGGGACTAGCGGGAGTATACGAGCAGTACTTC. Translation: CSVEGLAGVYEQYF.

The chain uses TRBV7-9 and TRBJ2-1, with 10 nucleotides matching TRBD2. Per germline, CDR1 SEHNR and CDR2 FQNEAQ (reference sequence). The junction had 7 bases not matched to a gene; V was cut back by 5 bases and J by 3 bases. The CDR3 consists of 16 residues. The CDR3 spells CASSEQLAGYYNEQFF. The CDR3 region has the DNA TGTGCCAGCAGCGAACAACTAGCGGGGTACTACAATGAGCAGTTCTTC.

This chain joins TRBV4-1 and TRBJ2-7; TRBD2 matches 9 bases. J lost 6 bases, V lost 0 bases, and 9 bases had no gene match. The germline V gene encodes CDR1 MGHRA and CDR2 YSYEKL. This CDR3 comprises 16 residues. CDR3 nucleotides: TGCGCCAGCAGCCAAGATGAAGGTAGCGGGAGACCCGAGCAGTACTTC. It translates to CASSQDEGSGRPEQYF.